This T cell receptor (beta chain) was sequenced in a study of cytomegalovirus exposure and HLA in healthy donors (dated by TCRdb to the late 2010s). At the level of the whole study: In an earlier analysis of approximately 640 of the donors, under 300 Gb of sequence data and 90 million to 130 million unique TCR beta sequences from about 190 million T cells were reported. High-throughput TCR immunosequencing, statistical association of individual TCRs with disease status, and machine learning were combined to predict cytomegalovirus infection status. An early release covering over 500 HLA-typed donors comprised 300 to 350 gigabases of sequencing data and around 85 million unique TCR sequences. A handful of DR-DQ haplotypes were handled as single units for association and clustering because linkage in the cohort was strong. Genome-wide SNP genotypes for about 65% of the roughly 670 donors were used in a later genetic analysis, which treated that subset as a discovery cohort. In an earlier analysis of a few hundred of the donors, high-throughput TCR beta sequencing was used to judge whether each TCR beta V gene segment behaved as functional or pseudogenic. Among the roughly 370 genotyped donors, more than 70% belonged to the genetic ancestry cluster associated with self-reported Caucasian donors. The T cell repertoires of 550 to 850 subjects were profiled by immunosequencing and related to cytomegalovirus serostatus. Rather than drawing on any new phenotypic data, the later analysis identified candidate immune exposures from TCR beta sequences and the way those sequences occurred across donors. The study aimed to test whether cataloging public T cell receptors could reveal signatures of past pathogen exposure. HLA typing included class I and class II loci at four-digit resolution. Along with the approximately 700-subject first cohort, a separate validation cohort of about 110 different subjects was used. Donor age, sex, ethnicity and CMV serostatus were compiled alongside the repertoire data. To study patterns of TCR occurrence, a later analysis re-analyzed previously published TCR beta repertoires from around 670 donors and added high-resolution HLA genotyping. Every repertoire in the discovery cohort had been generated on one and the same sequencing platform. The number of typed donors differed by locus: about 620-630 for A, B, C, DRB1 and DQB1; 500 to 550 for DQA1; 606 for DPA1; and roughly 450 for DPB1. Across approximately 420 genotyped donors of the cohort, an average of about 200,000 unique TCR beta nucleotide sequences per donor were sequenced, and 15% to 20% of those sequences were non-productive.

Library prep was done by the immunoSEQ multiplex PCR assay. A mixture of 60 forward primers for TCR Vbeta segments and 13 reverse primers for TCR Jbeta segments was used in the multiplex PCR. A multiplex PCR assay on genomic DNA amplified the CDR3 region of rearranged TCR beta genes. On the Illumina HiSeq System, the amplified TCR beta libraries were sequenced as 87-base-pair reads. The published analysis was carried out like this. A later analysis counted about 80 million unique TCR beta chains across the 640 or so repertoires, and some 11 million of these chains were shared by at least two donors. To remove PCR and sequencing errors, raw reads were error-corrected and collapsed into unique sequences using a nearest-neighbor algorithm that merged closely related sequences. V, D and J gene segments were assigned by aligning CDR3 sequences to IMGT reference sequences. Each retained sequence needed at least a six-nucleotide match to both a V gene segment and a J gene segment. A rearrangement counted as productive if the CDR3 had no stop codons and remained in frame with V and J, and every other rearrangement counted as non-productive. CDR3 was defined according to IMGT convention as the region running from the second conserved V-encoded cysteine to the conserved J-encoded phenylalanine. The earlier analysis of about 610 of the donors excluded sequences that lacked an unambiguous match to a single V gene segment. An earlier analysis of 500 to 700 of the donors classified V segments as functional when productive rearrangements were above 56.7% and as segregating when the standard deviation between donors was above 5%. A statistical classification framework was built to diagnose cytomegalovirus status from the catalog of TCR beta chain sequences. In a later analysis, TCR nucleotide sequences were compared against IMGT/GENE-DB human TR gene sequences so that V and J genes could be assigned. A later analysis assigned CDR3 sequences and most-parsimonious VDJ recombination scenarios with the TCRdist pipeline. In a later analysis, every TCR beta chain was defined by the combination of its CDR3 amino acid sequence and its V-gene family, and reads without a unique V-gene family were dropped. A later analysis removed 592 highly shared, low-generation-probability nucleotide sequences to deal with suspected cross-contamination and a sequencing artifact. In a later analysis, a clonal expansion index was calculated for each public chain from normalized within-repertoire ranks of inferred template counts. In a later analysis, generation probabilities were computed using a VDJ recombination model fitted to out-of-frame rearrangements, and the results were checked against IGoR. In a later analysis, TCR-TCR, TCR-HLA and TCR-CMV co-occurrence was scored with hypergeometric tests, and a repertoire-size bias correction was applied to TCR pairs. False discovery rates were estimated in a later analysis by permuting HLA or CMV assignments 20 times. In a later analysis, co-occurring TCRs were grouped using DBSCAN, and TCRdist sequence similarity was added for clustering within HLA-allele-positive subsets. For co-occurrence clustering, repertoires with fewer than 30,000 or more than 120,000 public chains were excluded, along with a handful of repertoires with anomalous nucleotide sharing. Sourced from immuneACCESS, this table was stored by TCRdb with only in-frame sequences that have V and J called. A share of the clones is absent; for the studies checked, an unresolved V gene accounts for under half, and the remainder has no known explanation. The V and J calls and clone size are taken from that table; D and trimming were inferred from the DNA. The sample data list just over 200,000 clones, and 80% to 85% of these were observed just once. The top ten constitute less than 3% of the sample.

V loses 7 bases at its end and J loses 6 bases; junction bases beyond the gene matches: 25. Reading from cysteine to phenylalanine, the CDR3 counts 21 amino acids. Only CDR3 DNA remains: 63 bases, in frame from the first base. Based on the germline V gene, the CDR1 and CDR2 sequences are SQVTM and ANQGSEA. In total, 666 healthy bone marrow donors made up the cohort. At the time of sampling, all cohort members were nominally healthy, though unrecorded immune exposures were likely present. The donor tested CMV seronegative and was one of the 352 seronegative cohort members. Each donor provided a peripheral blood sample, and peripheral blood mononuclear cells were used for TCR beta sequencing. Genomic DNA was extracted from the blood cell samples with the Qiagen DNeasy Blood Extraction Kit. Broad study findings and their caveats: A later analysis found that TCR association rates varied across HLA loci, with DRB1 alleles showing the most associated TCRs and HLA-C alleles the fewest. A later genetic analysis reported fewer N-insertions in productive TCRs among donors in an Asian-associated ancestry cluster than the roughly 700-donor mean. Seventeen rarely observed V segments, including chromosome 9 orphons, were excluded from the earlier analysis of about 600 of the donors because counts were too low. In vitro tests confirmed that a few of the cytomegalovirus-associated TCR beta chains recognize cytomegalovirus antigens. The cohort was sequenced for TCR beta chains only, and without alpha or paired-chain data the features that could be detected were limited. Correlated functional status among segregating V segments might be attributable to linkage disequilibrium, but an unknown experimental factor could not be ruled out. A further reported finding was that TCR beta sequences accurately predicted the HLA-A and HLA-B alleles for most subjects in the first cohort. Because some donors lacked HLA typing at each locus, the association tests relied only on the typed subset. In the study, some 160 TCR beta chains were listed as associated with cytomegalovirus. When HLA alleles, especially DR and DQ, strongly co-occurred, attributing TCR associations to individual alleles was difficult. Presence/absence analyses assumed roughly uniform sequencing depth across donors, an assumption that may not hold. According to the authors, the approach could potentially be generalized to other disease states and immunological phenotypes. According to a later analysis, most CMV-associated TCR beta chains appeared to be HLA-restricted, and the HLA associations seemed to be driven largely by CMV exposure. V-gene and J-gene trimming of TCR beta chains was associated with a missense DCLRE1C variant in a later genetic analysis, and the association was replicated in an independent cohort. The classifier was reported to diagnose cytomegalovirus status with high specificity and sensitivity in both the original cohort and the validation cohort. A cluster of highly shared sequence variants was judged likely to be a technical artifact of the sequencing pipeline. Specific HLA alleles were associated with over 15,000 TCR beta sequences at a false discovery rate of 0.05 in a later analysis. The only immune exposure information available for the cohort was CMV serostatus. Because the 87-base-pair reads could not distinguish some IMGT-functional V segments, including TRBV6-2 and TRBV6-3, those segments were excluded. Broadly in line with IMGT annotations, most TCR beta V segments showed up in productive rearrangements about 87% or about 30% of the time in an earlier analysis of approximately 600 of the donors. Compared with equally common non-associated chains, HLA-associated TCR beta chains in a later analysis were more clonally expanded and had lower generation probabilities. Several of the top co-occurrence clusters appeared to be linked to parvovirus B19, influenza, CMV and Epstein-Barr virus, according to a later analysis. While some public TCRs were present in many individuals, most TCR sequences turned up only very rarely across donors.

This clone was counted once. What antigen it recognizes has not been identified. No base quality information exists; no much larger clone differs at one position. Sequences were obtained from PBMCs. Recombination joined TRBV29-1 with TRBJ2-1; 15 bases in the junction line up with TRBD2. The TCR sequence derives from a woman between 35 and 50 years old in good health and CMV-seronegative. The DNA sequence is as follows: TGCAGCGGCCTATTTGAAGACCCTGGGACTAGCGGGAGGTATCCCCTCAATGAGCAGTTCTTC. Its protein is CSGLFEDPGTSGRYPLNEQFF.